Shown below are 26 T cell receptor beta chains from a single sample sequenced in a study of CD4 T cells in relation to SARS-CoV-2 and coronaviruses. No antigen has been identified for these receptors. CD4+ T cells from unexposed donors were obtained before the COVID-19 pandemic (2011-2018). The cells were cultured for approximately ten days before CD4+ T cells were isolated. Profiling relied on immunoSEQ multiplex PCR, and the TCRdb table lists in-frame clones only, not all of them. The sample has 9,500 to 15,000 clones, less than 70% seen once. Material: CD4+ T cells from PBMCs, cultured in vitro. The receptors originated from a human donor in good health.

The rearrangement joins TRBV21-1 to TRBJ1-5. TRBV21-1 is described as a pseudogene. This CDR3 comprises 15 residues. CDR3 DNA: TGTGCCAGCAGCAAACTAGACGGGATAAATCAGCCCCAGCATTTT. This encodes CASSKLDGINQPQHF.

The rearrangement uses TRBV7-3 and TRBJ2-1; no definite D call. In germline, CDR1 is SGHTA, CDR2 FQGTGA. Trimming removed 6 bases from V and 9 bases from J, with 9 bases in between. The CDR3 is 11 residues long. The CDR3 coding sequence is TGTGCCAGCAGTCTGGGCGGTGAGCAGTTCTTC. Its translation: CASSLGGEQFF. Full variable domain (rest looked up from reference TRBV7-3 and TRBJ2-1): GAGVSQTPSNKVTEKGKYVELRCDPISGHTALYWYRQSLGQGPEFLIYFQGTGAADDSGLPNDRFFAVRPEGSVSTLKIQRTERGDSAVYLCASSLGGEQFFGPGTRLTVL.

Written as DNA, the CDR3 is TGTGCCAGTAGTCCAACCGGGACTAGCCGAGGAGATACGCAGTATTTT. Protein sequence: CASSPTGTSRGDTQYF. The J gene is TRBJ2-3, the V gene TRBV19; 9 nucleotides agree with TRBD2. With V trimmed by 5 bases and J by 5 bases, 11 bases remained unmatched. CDR3 length: 16 amino acids. The germline V gene encodes CDR1 LNHDA and CDR2 SQIVND (reference sequence).

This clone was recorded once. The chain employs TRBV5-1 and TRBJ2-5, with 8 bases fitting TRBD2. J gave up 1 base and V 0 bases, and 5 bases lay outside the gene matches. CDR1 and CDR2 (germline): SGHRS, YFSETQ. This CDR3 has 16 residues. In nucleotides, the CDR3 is TGCGCCAGCAGCTTGGCCCCAGCGGGGGCCCAAGAGACCCAGTACTTC. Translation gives CASSLAPAGAQETQYF. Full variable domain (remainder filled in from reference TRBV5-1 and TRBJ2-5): KAGVTQTPRYLIKTRGQQVTLSCSPISGHRSVSWYQQTPGQGLQFLFEYFSETQRNKGNFPGRFSGRQFSNSRSEMNVSTLELGDSALYLCASSLAPAGAQETQYFGPGTRLLVL.

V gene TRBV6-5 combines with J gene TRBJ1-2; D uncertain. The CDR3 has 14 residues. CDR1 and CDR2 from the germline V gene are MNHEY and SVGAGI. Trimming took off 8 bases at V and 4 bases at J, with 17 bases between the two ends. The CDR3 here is CASHEHFSGYGYTF. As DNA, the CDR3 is TGTGCCAGCCATGAACACTTCTCGGGCTATGGCTACACCTTC.

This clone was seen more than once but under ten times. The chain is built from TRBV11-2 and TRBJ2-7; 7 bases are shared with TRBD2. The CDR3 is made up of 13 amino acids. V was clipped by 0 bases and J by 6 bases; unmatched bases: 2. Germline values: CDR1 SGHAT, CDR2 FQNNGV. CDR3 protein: CASSLDREAEQYF. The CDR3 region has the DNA TGTGCCAGCAGCTTAGATCGGGAGGCCGAGCAGTACTTC.

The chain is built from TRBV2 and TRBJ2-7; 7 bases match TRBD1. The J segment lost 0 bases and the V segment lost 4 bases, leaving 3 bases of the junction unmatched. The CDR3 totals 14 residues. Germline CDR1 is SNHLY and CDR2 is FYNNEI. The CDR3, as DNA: TGTGCCAGCAGTGCGGACAGGTTCTCCTACGAGCAGTACTTC. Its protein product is CASSADRFSYEQYF. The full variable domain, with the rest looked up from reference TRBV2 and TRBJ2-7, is EPEVTQTPSHQVTQMGQEVILRCVPISNHLYFYWYRQILGQKVEFLVSFYNNEISEKSEIFDDQFSVERPDGSNFTLKIRSTKLEDSAMYFCASSADRFSYEQYFGPGTRLTVT.

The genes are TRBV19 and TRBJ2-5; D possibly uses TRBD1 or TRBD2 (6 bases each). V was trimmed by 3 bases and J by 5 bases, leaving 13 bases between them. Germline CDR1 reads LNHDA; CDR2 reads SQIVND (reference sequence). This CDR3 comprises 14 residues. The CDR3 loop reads CASSISGGQETQYF. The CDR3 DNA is TGTGCCAGTAGTATCTCCGGGGGCCAGGAGACCCAGTACTTC.

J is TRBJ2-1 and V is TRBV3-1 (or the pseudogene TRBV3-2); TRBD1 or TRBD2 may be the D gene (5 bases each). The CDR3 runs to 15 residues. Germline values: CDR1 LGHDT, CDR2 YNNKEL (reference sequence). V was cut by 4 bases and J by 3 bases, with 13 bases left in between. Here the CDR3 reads CASSLLGAVYNEQFF. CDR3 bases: TGTGCCAGCAGCCTCCTCGGGGCCGTCTACAATGAGCAGTTCTTC.

CDR3 sequence reads: CASSLQGLNTEAFF. CDR3 nucleotides: TGTGCCAGCAGCTTACAGGGGTTGAACACTGAAGCTTTCTTT. The gene calls are TRBV11-2 and TRBJ1-1, with D perhaps matching TRBD1 (6 bases). The CDR3 totals 14 residues. V was clipped by 2 bases and J by 0 bases, with 7 bases between them. Germline CDR1 reads SGHAT; CDR2 reads FQNNGV.

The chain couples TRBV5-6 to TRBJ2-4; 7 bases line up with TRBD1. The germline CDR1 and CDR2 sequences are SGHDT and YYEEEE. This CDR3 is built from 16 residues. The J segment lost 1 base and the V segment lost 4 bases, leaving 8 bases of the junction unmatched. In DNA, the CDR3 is TGTGCCAGCAGCCGACAGGGAGTATCGGCCAAAAACATTCAGTACTTC. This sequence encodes CASSRQGVSAKNIQYF.

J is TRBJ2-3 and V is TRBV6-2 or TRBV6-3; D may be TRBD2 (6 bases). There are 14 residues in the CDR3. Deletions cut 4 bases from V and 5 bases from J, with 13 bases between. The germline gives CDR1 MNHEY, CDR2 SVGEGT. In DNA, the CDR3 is TGTGCCAGCAGTTGGGCACGGGGGAGAGATACGCAGTATTTT. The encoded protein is CASSWARGRDTQYF.

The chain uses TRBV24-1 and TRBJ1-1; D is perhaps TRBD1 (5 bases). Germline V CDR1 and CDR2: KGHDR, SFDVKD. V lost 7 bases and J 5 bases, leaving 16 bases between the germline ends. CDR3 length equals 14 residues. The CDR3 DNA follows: TGTGCCACCAGGGGGGGACGAGGTAGTACTGAAGCTTTCTTT. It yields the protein CATRGGRGSTEAFF.

CDR3 loop: CASSRLQGNTIYF. In DNA, the CDR3 is TGTGCCAGCAGCCGTTTACAGGGAAACACCATATATTTT. V is TRBV3-1 (or the pseudogene TRBV3-2) and J is TRBJ1-3; no definite D call. From germline, CDR1 is LGHDT and CDR2 YNNKEL (reference sequence). This CDR3 spans 13 amino acids. V shed 4 bases and J shed 4 bases, with 8 bases lying between them.

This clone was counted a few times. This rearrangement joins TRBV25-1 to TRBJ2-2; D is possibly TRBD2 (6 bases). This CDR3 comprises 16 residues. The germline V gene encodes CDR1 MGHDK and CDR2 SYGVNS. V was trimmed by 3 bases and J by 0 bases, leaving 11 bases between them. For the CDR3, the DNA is TGTGCCAGCAGTGATCCCGGGACTGCGAACACCGGGGAGCTGTTTTTT. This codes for CASSDPGTANTGELFF.

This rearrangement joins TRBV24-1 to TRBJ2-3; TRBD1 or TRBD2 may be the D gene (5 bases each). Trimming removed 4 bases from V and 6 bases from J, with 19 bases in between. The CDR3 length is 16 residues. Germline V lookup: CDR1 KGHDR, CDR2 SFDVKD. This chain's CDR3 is CATSDPWKGSSDTQYF. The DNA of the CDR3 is TGTGCCACCAGTGACCCGTGGAAGGGGAGCTCCGATACGCAGTATTTT.

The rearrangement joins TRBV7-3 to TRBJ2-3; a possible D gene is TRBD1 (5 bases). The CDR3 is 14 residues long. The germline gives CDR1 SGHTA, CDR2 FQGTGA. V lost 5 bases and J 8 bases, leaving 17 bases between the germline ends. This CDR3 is CASSLGQIPFTQYF. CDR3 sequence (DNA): TGTGCCAGCAGCCTCGGACAAATACCGTTTACGCAGTATTTT.

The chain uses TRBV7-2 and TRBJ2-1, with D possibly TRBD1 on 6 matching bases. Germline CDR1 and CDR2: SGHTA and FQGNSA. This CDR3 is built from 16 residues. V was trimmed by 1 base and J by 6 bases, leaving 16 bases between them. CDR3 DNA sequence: TGTGCCAGCAGCTTAGGAGGGAGAGTAGGGGGCAATGAGCAGTTCTTC. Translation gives CASSLGGRVGGNEQFF.

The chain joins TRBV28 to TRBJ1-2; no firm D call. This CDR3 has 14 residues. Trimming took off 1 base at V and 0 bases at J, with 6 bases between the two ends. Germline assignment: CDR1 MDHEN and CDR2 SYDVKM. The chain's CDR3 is CASSLSGTNYGYTF. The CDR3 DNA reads TGTGCCAGCAGTTTATCTGGAACTAACTATGGCTACACCTTC.

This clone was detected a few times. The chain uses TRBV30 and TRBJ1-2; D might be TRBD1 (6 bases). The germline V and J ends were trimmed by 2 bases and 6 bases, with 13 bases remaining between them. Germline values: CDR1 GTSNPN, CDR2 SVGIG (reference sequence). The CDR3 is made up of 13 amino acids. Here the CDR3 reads CAWSPLQGNGYTF. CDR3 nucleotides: TGTGCCTGGAGTCCTCTCCAGGGGAATGGCTACACCTTC.

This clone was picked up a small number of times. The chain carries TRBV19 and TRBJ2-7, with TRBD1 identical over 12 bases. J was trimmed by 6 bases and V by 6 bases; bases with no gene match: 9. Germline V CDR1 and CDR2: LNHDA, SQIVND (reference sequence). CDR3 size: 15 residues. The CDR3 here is CASRPPGTGGREQYF. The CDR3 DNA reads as TGTGCCAGTAGACCCCCAGGGACAGGGGGCCGCGAGCAGTACTTC.

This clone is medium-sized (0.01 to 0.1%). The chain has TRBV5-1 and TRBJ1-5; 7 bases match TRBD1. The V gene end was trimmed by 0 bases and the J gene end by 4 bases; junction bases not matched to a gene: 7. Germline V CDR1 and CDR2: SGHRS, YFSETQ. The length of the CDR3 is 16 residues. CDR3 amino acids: CASSLEPTGMNQPQHF. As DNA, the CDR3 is TGCGCCAGCAGCTTGGAGCCGACAGGGATGAATCAGCCCCAGCATTTT.

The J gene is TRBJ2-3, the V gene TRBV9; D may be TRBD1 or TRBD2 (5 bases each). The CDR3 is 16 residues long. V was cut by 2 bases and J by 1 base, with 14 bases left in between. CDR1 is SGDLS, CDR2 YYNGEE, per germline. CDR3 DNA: TGTGCCAGCAGCGTCGAGGGGCTCCAAGGCACAGATACGCAGTATTTT. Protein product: CASSVEGLQGTDTQYF.

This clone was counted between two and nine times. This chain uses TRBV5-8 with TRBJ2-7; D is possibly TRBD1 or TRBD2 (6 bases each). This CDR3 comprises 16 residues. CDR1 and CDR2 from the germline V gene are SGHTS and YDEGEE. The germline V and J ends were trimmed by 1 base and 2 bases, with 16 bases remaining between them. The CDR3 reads CASSLYAGHSTYEQYF. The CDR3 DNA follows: TGTGCCAGCAGCTTGTATGCGGGACATTCGACCTACGAGCAGTACTTC.

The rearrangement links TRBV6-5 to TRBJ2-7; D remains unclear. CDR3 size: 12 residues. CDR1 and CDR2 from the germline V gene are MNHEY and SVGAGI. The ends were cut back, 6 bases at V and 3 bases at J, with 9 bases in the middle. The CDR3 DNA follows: TGTGCCAGCAGGTTGACGATCTACGAGCAGTACTTC. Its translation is CASRLTIYEQYF.

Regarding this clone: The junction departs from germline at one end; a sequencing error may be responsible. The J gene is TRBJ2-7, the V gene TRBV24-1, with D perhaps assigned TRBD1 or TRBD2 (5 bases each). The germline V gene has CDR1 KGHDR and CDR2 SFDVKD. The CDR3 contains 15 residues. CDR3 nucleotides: TGTGCCACCAGTGATTTGAGACCCCTAAACAGGCGGAGGAACTTC. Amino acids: CATSDLRPLNRRRNF.